A selection of T cell receptor beta chains follows, all from one sample in a study of OX40 agonist ivuxolimab in advanced cancers. The repertoire was sequenced with immunoSEQ multiplex PCR; TCRdb's copy has only in-frame clones and lacks some. The table shows 65,000 to 80,000 clones, with 65% to 85% occurring only once. This sample comprised CD4+ or CD8+ T cells sorted from blood, obtained in a trial of the OX40 agonist ivuxolimab. Receptors originate from an adult with an advanced solid tumor such as melanoma, head and neck, liver or kidney cancer. Both conserved end residues are part of each CDR3. The D gene is left open where the match is weak. Some rows have no size entry. The others give once, few or many, or a class for an expanded clone.

j_call d_call clone_size v_call cdr3_nt cdr3_aa
TRBJ2-5 . few TRBV2 TGTGCCAGCAGTCCACAGGGGAGGGGAGAGACCCAGTACTTC CASSPQGRGETQYF
TRBJ2-7 TRBD1 once TRBV28 TGTGCCAGCAGTACTAGGACAGGGAGCTCCTACGAGCAGTACTTC CASSTRTGSSYEQYF
TRBJ2-6 . . TRBV13 TGTGCCAGCAGCCTCAGGACAGCGTACCCCTCTGGGGCCAACGTCCTGACTTTC CASSLRTAYPSGANVLTF
TRBJ2-3 TRBD2 . TRBV7-3 TGTGCCAGCAGCCCCGGGGGGGATACGCAGTATTTT CASSPGGDTQYF
TRBJ2-5 . . TRBV1 TGCACCAGCAGCCTAGGACTAGCGGGGGGCCCTCGGGAGACCCAGTACTTC CTSSLGLAGGPRETQYF
TRBJ2-7 TRBD2 . TRBV30 TGTGCCTGGAGACTAGCGGGAGTTTTGGGGGAGCAGTACTTC CAWRLAGVLGEQYF
TRBJ2-7 . . TRBV5-1 TGCGCCAGCAGCTCCGGGGACCTATGGGGCTACGAGCAGTACTTC CASSSGDLWGYEQYF
TRBJ2-7 . . TRBV20-1 TGCAGTGCCAGCGGTTCCTACGAGCAGTACTTC CSASGSYEQYF
TRBJ2-5 . . TRBV7-3 TGTGCCAGCAGCCCCCGCGGACGGGCGACGCAAGAGACCCAGTACTTC CASSPRGRATQETQYF
TRBJ1-5 . . TRBV27 TGTGCCAGCAGTTTTAGCCGGGATCAGCCCCAGCATTTT CASSFSRDQPQHF
TRBJ2-5 TRBD1 . TRBV2 TGTGCCAGCGGGGGACAGGGAGGGGAGATCCAGTACTTC CASGGQGGEIQYF